The 10 T cell receptor beta chains reported below all come from one sample, sequenced in a study of blood T cell repertoires in COVID-19. Clones were read by immunoSEQ multiplex PCR, and TCRdb kept only the in-frame ones, dropping some. This sample carries approximately 150,000 clones, approximately 91% of them seen once, and the ten largest clones take around 5.1%. The source material was peripheral blood. These receptors were collected from a young man with COVID-19, enrolled during active disease.

V gene TRBV3-1 (or the pseudogene TRBV3-2) combines with J gene TRBJ2-7; the match to TRBD1 covers 9 bases. This CDR3 is built from 14 residues. Germline V gives CDR1 LGHDT, CDR2 YNNKEL (reference sequence). The junction had 3 bases not matched to a gene; V was cut back by 4 bases and J by 2 bases. The CDR3 here is CASSLTGGAYEQYF. The CDR3 DNA follows: TGTGCCAGCAGCCTGACAGGGGGGGCCTACGAGCAGTACTTC.

This chain links TRBV7-9 with TRBJ1-1; D not resolved. The V gene lost 5 bases and the J gene lost 10 bases, with 20 bases spanning the gap. Germline V lookup: CDR1 SEHNR, CDR2 FQNEAQ (reference sequence). This CDR3 is built from 14 residues. Here the CDR3 reads CASSPSRAGKRAFF. The CDR3 nucleotides read TGTGCCAGCAGCCCCTCCCGGGCCGGGAAGAGAGCTTTCTTT.

V usage is TRBV30 and J usage is TRBJ1-5, with D unclear. From germline, CDR1 is GTSNPN and CDR2 SVGIG (reference sequence). The CDR3 contains 14 residues. Trimming pared 0 bases from V and 5 bases from J, leaving 11 bases between. Here the CDR3 reads CAWSVGGFYQPQHF. In nucleotides, the CDR3 is TGTGCCTGGAGTGTAGGAGGGTTCTATCAGCCCCAGCATTTT.

The chain carries TRBV7-3 and TRBJ2-1; 8 bases are shared with TRBD2. The CDR3 contains 14 residues. The V and J ends lost 5 bases and 5 bases, in that order; junction bases with no gene match: 5. CDR1 and CDR2 (germline): SGHTA, FQGTGA. The chain's CDR3 is CASSPRGGDNEQFF. Here the CDR3 DNA reads TGTGCCAGCAGCCCTCGGGGGGGAGACAATGAGCAGTTCTTC.

The chain links TRBV20-1 to TRBJ2-7, with TRBD1 identical over 7 bases. V was pared by 5 bases and J by 8 bases, with 3 bases of the junction left unmatched. CDR3 length equals 10 residues. CDR1 and CDR2 (germline): DFQATT, SNEGSKA (reference sequence). CDR3 amino acids: CSAWTGQQYF. CDR3 DNA: TGCAGTGCTTGGACAGGCCAGCAGTACTTC.

CDR3 residues: CASSQDPTGNYGYTF. CDR3 nucleotide sequence: TGCGCCAGCAGCCAAGATCCCACAGGGAACTATGGCTACACCTTC. The genes are TRBV4-3 and TRBJ1-2, with a tentative D call TRBD1 (6 bases). V was trimmed by 0 bases and J by 2 bases, leaving 10 bases between them. The CDR3 runs to 15 residues. Germline V gene sequence: CDR1 LGHNA, CDR2 YSLEER.

V is TRBV7-9 and J is TRBJ2-1; tentatively, D is TRBD1 (6 bases). The CDR3 covers 13 residues. The V gene lost 1 base and the J gene lost 8 bases, with 9 bases spanning the gap. Per the germline V gene, CDR1 is SEHNR and CDR2 is FQNEAQ (reference sequence). CDR3 in amino acids: CASSLEQGYEQFF. CDR3 in DNA: TGTGCCAGCAGCTTAGAACAGGGCTATGAGCAGTTCTTC.

V is TRBV7-8 and J is TRBJ2-3, with a possible D match to TRBD1 (6 bases). The CDR3 contains 16 residues. The V and J ends lost 2 bases and 0 bases respectively, with 12 bases between them. Per germline, CDR1 SGHVS and CDR2 FQNEAQ. CDR3 sequence reads: CASSLRPGHSTDTQYF. The CDR3 DNA reads TGTGCCAGCAGCTTACGACCGGGACACAGCACAGATACGCAGTATTTT.

The chain employs TRBV28 and TRBJ2-1; 12 bases agree with TRBD1. The CDR3 loop spans 15 amino acids. Losses at the gene ends were 3 bases for V and 9 bases for J; bases not matched to a gene: 6. Germline CDR1 reads MDHEN; CDR2 reads SYDVKM. The CDR3 loop reads CASSFGGQGASEQFF. CDR3 coding DNA: TGTGCCAGCAGTTTTGGGGGACAGGGGGCGAGTGAGCAGTTCTTC.

The rearrangement joins TRBV18 to TRBJ2-2, with 10 bases matching TRBD1. The CDR3 totals 16 residues. Germline V lookup: CDR1 KGHSH, CDR2 LQKENI. V shed 2 bases, J shed 2 bases, and the junction held 2 bases outside the gene matches. CDR3: CASSPGQGENTGELFF. The CDR3 nucleotides are TGTGCCAGCTCACCAGGACAGGGGGAAAACACCGGGGAGCTGTTTTTT.